The next 2 T cell receptor beta chains were all read from a single sample in a study of blood T cell repertoires in COVID-19. TCRdb's table, derived via immunoSEQ multiplex PCR, lists solely in-frame clones and lacks some. The sample has a few hundred thousand clones; about 90% are singletons. Sequencing was carried out using PBMCs or T cells enriched from blood (not recorded which). The receptors originated from a woman aged 25 to 39 who had been exposed to COVID-19.

The CDR3 loop is CASSQDGSGRGETQYF. The CDR3 coding sequence is TGTGCCAGCAGCCAAGATGGTAGCGGGAGAGGCGAGACCCAGTACTTC. This chain joins TRBV3-1 (or the pseudogene TRBV3-2) and TRBJ2-5; 9 bases align to TRBD2. Germline-derived CDR1 and CDR2 are LGHDT and YNNKEL (reference sequence). V trimming: 0 bases; J trimming: 5 bases; junction bases outside the gene matches: 7. CDR3 length: 16 residues.

The gene calls are TRBV28 and TRBJ2-2; 8 positions agree with TRBD2. This CDR3 spans 18 amino acids. V was clipped by 7 bases and J by 2 bases; unmatched bases: 15. Germline CDR1 is MDHEN and CDR2 is SYDVKM. The CDR3 here is CASTPFPGGEANTGELFF. Here the CDR3 DNA reads TGTGCCAGCACCCCCTTCCCGGGGGGGGAGGCCAACACCGGGGAGCTGTTTTTT.